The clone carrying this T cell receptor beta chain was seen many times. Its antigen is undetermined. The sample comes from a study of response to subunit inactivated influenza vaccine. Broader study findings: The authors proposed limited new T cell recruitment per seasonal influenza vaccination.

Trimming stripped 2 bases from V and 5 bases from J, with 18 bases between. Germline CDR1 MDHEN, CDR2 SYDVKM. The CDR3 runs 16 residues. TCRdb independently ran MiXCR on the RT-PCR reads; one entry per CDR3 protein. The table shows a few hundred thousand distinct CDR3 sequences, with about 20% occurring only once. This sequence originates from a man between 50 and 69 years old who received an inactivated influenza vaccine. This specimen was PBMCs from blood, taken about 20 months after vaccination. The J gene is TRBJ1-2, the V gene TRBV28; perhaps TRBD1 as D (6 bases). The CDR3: CASSLGSGAGGYGYTF. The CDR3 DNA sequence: TGTGCCAGCAGTTTAGGCTCAGGGGCAGGAGGGTATGGCTACACCTTC.